These 6 T cell receptor beta chains came from one sample sequenced in a study of cytomegalovirus exposure and HLA in healthy donors. 13 Jbeta primers and 60 Vbeta primers were used for the PCR. Clones were sequenced by immunoSEQ multiplex PCR, and TCRdb holds only the in-frame ones, with some missing. The sample comprises some 130,000 clones, 60% to 75% of which are singletons, and about 6.4% rests with the top ten. Sequences were obtained from PBMCs. The receptors come from a man aged 25-40 years in good health and CMV-seronegative.

To note about this clone: At one end the junction does not follow the germline gene, possibly because of a read error. The CDR3 bases are TGTGCCACCGCCACGTTCAGGGGGCGTTCCGGGGCCAACGGCCTGACTTTC. It yields the protein CATATFRGRSGANGLTF. This rearrangement joins TRBV7-9 to TRBJ2-6; the match to TRBD1 covers 8 bases. The CDR3 has 17 residues. Germline CDR1 reads SEHNR; CDR2 reads FQNEAQ (reference sequence).

This clone came up once. The rearrangement joins TRBV6-1 to TRBJ2-3; maybe TRBD1 (6 bases). There are 14 residues in the CDR3. From germline, CDR1 is MNHNS and CDR2 SASEGT. V was pared by 5 bases and J by 5 bases, with 14 bases between. The CDR3 spells CASSPQGLLDTQYF. In DNA form, the CDR3 reads TGTGCCAGCAGTCCACAGGGTTTGTTAGATACGCAGTATTTT.

The CDR3 nucleotides read TGTGCCAGCAGTGAGGCAGGACTAGTCCTTTCCTACGAGCAGTACTTC. This codes for CASSEAGLVLSYEQYF. This chain joins TRBV2 and TRBJ2-7; 7 nucleotides agree with TRBD2. The CDR3 extends over 16 amino acids. With V trimmed by 3 bases and J by 1 base, 9 bases remained unmatched. Germline lookup yields CDR1 SNHLY and CDR2 FYNNEI.

This sequence joins TRBV16 and TRBJ2-7; TRBD2 matches 7 bases. Germline loops: CDR1 KGHSY, CDR2 FQNENV. V was clipped by 0 bases and J by 0 bases; unmatched bases: 2. The CDR3 is 15 residues long. The CDR3 spells CASSQSASGSYEQYF. The CDR3 nucleotides read TGTGCCAGCAGCCAATCGGCTAGCGGCTCCTACGAGCAGTACTTC.

The J gene is TRBJ1-6, the V gene TRBV4-1; 9 nucleotides align to TRBD1. The V gene's germline CDR1 is MGHRA and CDR2 YSYEKL. V lost 3 bases and J lost 8; bases outside the gene matches: 11. This CDR3 is built from 17 residues. The CDR3, as DNA: TGCGCCAGCAGCCAGTGGGGACAGGGAAGGGGTGATTCACCCCTCCACTTT. As protein: CASSQWGQGRGDSPLHF.

The V gene is TRBV6-5, the J gene TRBJ1-1; D is ambiguous. The ends were cut back, 4 bases at V and 7 bases at J, with 22 bases in the middle. Germline V lookup: CDR1 MNHEY, CDR2 SVGAGI. The CDR3 spans 16 residues. The DNA of the CDR3 is TGTGCCAGCAGTTCGGCAGGCCGGACGGCGGGCGATGAAGCTTTCTTT. As protein: CASSSAGRTAGDEAFF.